These T cell receptor beta chains were read from a single sample in a study of graft-versus-host responses after intestinal transplantation. Only in-frame clones appear in the TCRdb table, and some are missing; sequencing was by immunoSEQ multiplex PCR. The table has 55,000 to 65,000 clones, 94% seen once. Their cognate antigens are unknown. Sample: unstimulated CD4+ T cells sorted from spleen or lymph node cells, taken before transplant. All receptors come from a human donor who was the organ donor for an intestinal transplant. Each CDR3 is given with its conserved first and last residue. Fields, in order: D gene, V gene, J gene, clone size, CDR3 protein, CDR3 DNA. The D gene is left open where the match is weak. Clone size appears in some rows only: once, few, many, or a class for an expanded clone.

NA,TRBV7-2,TRBJ1-5,NA,CASSLGSGPGNQPQHF,TGTGCCAGCAGCTTAGGTTCCGGTCCTGGCAATCAGCCCCAGCATTTT
NA,TRBV27,TRBJ1-3,NA,CASSLAGKGGNTIYF,TGTGCCAGCAGTTTAGCGGGGAAGGGGGGAAACACCATATATTTT
NA,TRBV7-3,TRBJ1-6,NA,CASSLGSREPLHF,TGTGCCAGCAGCTTAGGTTCCAGGGAGCCCCTCCACTTT
NA,TRBV10-3,TRBJ1-1,NA,CATTGSMNTEAFF,TGTGCCACCACAGGGAGTATGAACACTGAAGCTTTCTTT
NA,TRBV5-8,TRBJ2-5,NA,CASSSPTGNLETQYF,TGTGCCAGCAGCTCCCCCACAGGGAACCTAGAGACCCAGTACTTC
NA,TRBV7-3,TRBJ1-2,NA,CASSLGKMRAYTNYGYTF,TGTGCCAGCAGCTTGGGAAAAATGAGGGCATATACTAACTATGGCTACACCTTC
NA,TRBV19,TRBJ1-2,NA,CASSRPTMVFGGYTF,TGTGCCAGTAGTAGGCCCACGATGGTGTTCGGCGGCTACACCTTC
NA,TRBV18,TRBJ1-2,few,CASSPPEGSYGYTF,TGTGCCAGCTCACCACCGGAGGGATCTTATGGCTACACCTTC
NA,TRBV25-1,TRBJ1-4,NA,CASSMGEVEKLFF,TGTGCCAGCAGCATGGGGGAAGTTGAAAAACTGTTTTTT
NA,TRBV19,TRBJ1-5,NA,CASSIAGGMGQPQHF,TGTGCCAGTAGTATAGCCGGGGGGATGGGGCAGCCCCAGCATTTT
NA,TRBV6-5,TRBJ2-1,NA,CASSGRGDLYGEQFF,TGTGCCAGCAGTGGAAGAGGGGACCTTTACGGTGAGCAGTTCTTC
TRBD2,TRBV11-1,TRBJ2-5,NA,CASSSTQSLAGGPPETQYF,TGTGCCAGCAGCTCTACTCAATCACTAGCGGGGGGACCCCCGGAGACCCAGTACTTC
NA,TRBV5-6,TRBJ1-5,NA,CASSLGGEQPQHF,TGTGCCAGCAGCTTGGGAGGGGAACAGCCCCAGCATTTT
TRBD2,TRBV7-8,TRBJ2-7,NA,CASSLASGIAGYSYEQYF,TGTGCCAGCAGCTTAGCTTCCGGGATAGCGGGTTACTCCTACGAGCAGTACTTC
TRBD2,TRBV19,TRBJ2-3,NA,CASGGADTQYF,TGTGCCAGCGGGGGGGCAGATACGCAGTATTTT
NA,TRBV11-2,TRBJ2-5,NA,CASSLDTYSYQETQYF,TGTGCCAGCAGCTTAGATACCTACAGTTATCAAGAGACCCAGTACTTC
NA,TRBV18,TRBJ1-1,NA,CASSPIVQGNTEAFF,TGTGCCAGCTCACCAATAGTCCAGGGAAACACTGAAGCTTTCTTT
TRBD1,TRBV29-1,TRBJ2-5,once,CSVPQGGFETQYF,TGCAGCGTCCCACAGGGGGGATTTGAGACCCAGTACTTC
NA,TRBV11-3,TRBJ2-2,once,CASSFGGTTGELFF,TGTGCCAGCAGCTTCGGCGGGACCACCGGGGAGCTGTTTTTT
NA,TRBV6-6,TRBJ1-6,NA,CASSAAMANSPLHF,TGTGCCAGCAGTGCGGCTATGGCTAATTCACCCCTCCACTTT
NA,TRBV6-6,TRBJ1-2,NA,CASIGARVYGYTF,TGTGCCAGCATAGGGGCCAGGGTCTATGGCTACACCTTC
NA,TRBV10-3,TRBJ1-3,NA,CAISNTPFSGNTIYF,TGTGCCATCAGTAACACTCCCTTCTCTGGAAACACCATATATTTT
TRBD2,TRBV6-5,TRBJ2-3,NA,CASSAPGGQAQYF,TGTGCCAGCAGTGCCCCGGGGGGTCAAGCGCAGTATTTT
TRBD2,TRBV6-5,TRBJ2-5,once,CASNNRLAGEKTQYF,TGTGCCAGCAACAACCGGCTAGCGGGTGAGAAGACCCAGTACTTC
TRBD1,TRBV28,TRBJ2-7,NA,CASSSHRDSPYEQYF,TGTGCCAGCAGTTCCCACCGGGACAGCCCCTACGAGCAGTACTTC
TRBD1,TRBV19,TRBJ1-2,NA,CASSPGAGGNYGYTF,TGTGCCAGTAGTCCCGGCGCAGGGGGTAACTATGGCTACACCTTC
NA,TRBV2,TRBJ1-1,NA,CASRVGQNTEAFF,TGTGCCAGCCGGGTAGGGCAGAACACTGAAGCTTTCTTT
TRBD2,TRBV5-4,TRBJ2-1,NA,CASSSRTRPNNEQFF,TGTGCCAGCAGCTCAAGGACTAGGCCGAACAATGAGCAGTTCTTC